This passage covers 10 T cell receptor beta chains from one sample sequenced in a study of blood T cell repertoires in COVID-19. The data were produced by immunoSEQ multiplex PCR, yet TCRdb's version contains in-frame clones alone and is incomplete. In the table there are some 260,000 clones, around nine tenths of which are singletons. Input material: peripheral blood. The receptors were sampled from a woman aged 40-49 years who had recovered from COVID-19.

The chain carries TRBV3-1 (or the pseudogene TRBV3-2) and TRBJ2-3, with TRBD2 matching over 8 bases. The CDR3 totals 17 residues. Germline V gives CDR1 LGHDT, CDR2 YNNKEL (reference sequence). Unmatched junction bases numbered 9, after V lost 2 bases and J lost 2 bases. The chain's CDR3 is CASSQRLAGFSTDTQYF. In DNA, the CDR3 is TGTGCCAGCAGCCAACGGTTAGCGGGGTTCTCCACAGATACGCAGTATTTT.

The chain joins TRBV19 to TRBJ1-1; D possibly corresponds to TRBD1 (6 bases). This CDR3 is 17 amino acids long. The V gene lost 2 bases and the J gene lost 10 bases, with 26 bases spanning the gap. Germline loops: CDR1 LNHDA, CDR2 SQIVND (reference sequence). The CDR3 coding sequence is TGTGCCAGTAGTATACCCTCCGGGCGTGACAGGTGGTTTGGAGCTTTCTTT. This translates into CASSIPSGRDRWFGAFF.

CDR3 protein: CASSYGGGADTQYF. The CDR3 DNA sequence: TGTGCCAGCAGTTATGGGGGAGGCGCAGATACGCAGTATTTT. The J gene is TRBJ2-3, the V gene TRBV6-2 or TRBV6-3; D may be TRBD2 (6 bases). Germline V gene sequence: CDR1 MNHEY, CDR2 SVGEGT. The CDR3 length is 14 residues. The V end was cut by 3 bases, the J end by 4 bases, with 11 bases between.

The chain recombines TRBV7-6 with TRBJ2-7; TRBD1 aligns across 9 bases. The CDR3 has 19 residues. CDR1 and CDR2 (germline): SGHVS, FNYEAQ. The trim removed 0 bases at V and 4 bases at J, leaving 16 bases unmatched. The DNA for the CDR3 is TGTGCCAGCAGCTTAGCAACCTTCCTACCCGGGACAGGGATATACGAGCAGTACTTC. It specifies CASSLATFLPGTGIYEQYF.

The rearrangement links TRBV2 to TRBJ1-2; D remains unclear. V was clipped by 7 bases and J by 4 bases, with 13 bases between them. The CDR3 covers 13 residues. Germline V gene sequence: CDR1 SNHLY, CDR2 FYNNEI. The CDR3 bases are TGTGCCAGCACCTCCCGCCTTAGCTATGGCTACACCTTC. Its translation is CASTSRLSYGYTF.

The rearrangement uses TRBV4-3 and TRBJ2-3, with TRBD1 matching 7 bases. The ends lost 1 base at V and 4 bases at J; junction bases unmatched: 5. The CDR3 has 15 amino acids. Germline V gene sequence: CDR1 LGHNA, CDR2 YSLEER. This chain's CDR3 is CASSQVRGQSDTQYF. DNA for the CDR3: TGCGCCAGCAGCCAAGTGAGGGGGCAGTCAGATACGCAGTATTTT.

The chain recombines TRBV11-3 with TRBJ2-1, with 7 bases lining up with TRBD2. The CDR3 contains 17 residues. Trimming cost V 0 bases and J 9 bases; bases outside gene matches: 14. The germline gives CDR1 SGHNT, CDR2 YENEEA. As DNA, the CDR3 is TGTGCCAGCAGCTTAGATCGCACGGGAGGCCGTTGGGCTGAGCAGTTCTTC. It yields the protein CASSLDRTGGRWAEQFF. Full variable domain (remainder filled in from reference TRBV11-3 and TRBJ2-1): EAGVVQSPRYKIIEKKQPVAFWCNPISGHNTLYWYLQNLGQGPELLIRYENEEAVDDSQLPKDRFSAERLKGVDSTLKIQPAELGDSAVYLCASSLDRTGGRWAEQFFGPGTRLTVL.

The chain carries TRBV29-1 and TRBJ2-3; D is uncertain. CDR3 length: 13 amino acids. Trimming removed 0 bases at V and 3 bases at J, with 7 bases between. Germline V lookup: CDR1 SQVTM, CDR2 ANQGSEA. CDR3 sequence reads: CSVEDAQTDTQYF. The CDR3 coding sequence is TGCAGCGTTGAAGATGCCCAGACAGATACGCAGTATTTT.

About this clone itself: The sample has other DNA sequences that encode this CDR3 too. This rearrangement joins TRBV9 to TRBJ2-3; tentatively, D is TRBD1 (6 bases). V was pared by 3 bases and J by 0 bases, with 11 bases between. The germline V gene has CDR1 SGDLS and CDR2 YYNGEE. This CDR3 spans 15 amino acids. CDR3 sequence reads: CASSAGQFSTDTQYF. Written as DNA, the CDR3 is TGTGCCAGCAGCGCCGGACAGTTTAGCACAGATACGCAGTATTTT.

This chain links TRBV7-8 with TRBJ1-5; no reliable D call. V lost 1 base, J lost 6 bases, and 7 bases lay in between. The CDR3 covers 13 residues. Germline V gives CDR1 SGHVS, CDR2 FQNEAQ. The CDR3 DNA follows: TGTGCCAGCAGCTTAGTAGGCGGTCAGCCCCAGCATTTT. It specifies CASSLVGGQPQHF. Complete variable domain (other parts from reference TRBV7-8 and TRBJ1-5): GAGVSQSPRYKVAKRGQDVALRCDPISGHVSLFWYQQALGQGPEFLTYFQNEAQLDKSGLPSDRFFAERPEGSVSTLKIQRTQQEDSAVYLCASSLVGGQPQHFGDGTRLSIL.